This record concerns one T cell receptor (beta chain) sequence. Its antigen is undetermined. These data originate in a study of T cell responses to AZD1222 COVID-19 vaccine. Study observations and caveats: The study reported that nearly half of spike-specific TCRs target unmutated variant regions. The donors showed a predominance of white British ancestry and of females, with possible underestimation of clonal diversity. Only a handful of AZD1222 recipients tested seropositive at baseline.

The germline gives CDR1 KGHSH, CDR2 LQKENI. CDR3 length: 16 amino acids. The V gene lost 6 bases and the J gene lost 5 bases, with 19 bases spanning the gap. Data came from immunoSEQ multiplex PCR; TCRdb stores just in-frame clones and leaves some out. The table includes 100,000 to 150,000 clones, 80% to 95% detected once. Some second doses came at about 4 weeks and others at about 12 weeks; these were pooled. Specimen: peripheral blood, collected 28 days after the second AZD1222 dose. The chain carries TRBV18 and TRBJ1-4; perhaps TRBD1 as D (5 bases). This TCR was recovered from an adult who received the AZD1222 COVID-19 vaccine. The DNA for the CDR3 is TGTGCCAGCTCGCCCTCAGGCGGAGGGGAGAATGAAAAACTGTTTTTT. Translating it yields CASSPSGGGENEKLFF.